These 26 T cell receptor beta chains were all obtained from the same sample, sequenced in a study of shared T cell receptors in the human thymus. Here immunoSEQ multiplex PCR was the method, and the copy in TCRdb shows in-frame clones only, minus some. Among around 730,000 clones, approximately 83% were seen once, and the ten largest hold 0.0095% to 0.011%. The sample also formed part of further work on human thymus T cells.

The sequenced sample was thymocytes. These TCRs come from a girl in the first two years of life with a congenital heart defect.

In nucleotides, the CDR3 is TGTGCCAGCAGTCCGGGACACCGTAGTCAAGAGACCCAGTACTTC. Encoded protein: CASSPGHRSQETQYF. The chain combines TRBV7-9 with TRBJ2-5; tentatively, D is TRBD1 (6 bases). Germline V CDR1 and CDR2: SEHNR, FQNEAQ (reference sequence). The V and J ends lost 6 bases and 2 bases respectively, with 16 bases between them. The CDR3 contains 15 residues. The complete variable domain, with remaining parts taken from reference TRBV7-9 and TRBJ2-5, reads DTGVSQNPRHKITKRGQNVTFRCDPISEHNRLYWYRQTLGQGPEFLTYFQNEAQLEKSRLLSDRFSAERPKGSFSTLEIQRTEQGDSAMYLCASSPGHRSQETQYFGPGTRLLVL.

The chain is built from TRBV6-5 and TRBJ1-4; 8 nucleotides agree with TRBD1. There are 15 residues in the CDR3. Unmatched junction bases numbered 10, after V lost 6 bases and J lost 7 bases. Germline CDR1 and CDR2: MNHEY and SVGAGI. This CDR3 reads CASSPFHRGVEKLFF. The CDR3 bases are TGTGCCAGCAGCCCATTCCACAGGGGGGTTGAAAAACTGTTTTTT.

The rearrangement uses TRBV2 and TRBJ2-6; 7 nucleotides match TRBD1. V trimming: 3 bases; J trimming: 0 bases; junction bases outside the gene matches: 8. CDR1 and CDR2 (germline): SNHLY, FYNNEI. This CDR3 is built from 18 residues. CDR3 loop: CASSDGGQPLSGANVLTF. CDR3 bases: TGTGCCAGCAGTGATGGGGGACAGCCCCTCTCTGGGGCCAACGTCCTGACTTTC.

The sample holds one count of this clone. V usage is TRBV9 and J usage is TRBJ2-1, with D possibly being TRBD2 (6 bases). The CDR3 covers 14 residues. V was cut by 4 bases and J by 5 bases, with 13 bases left in between. Germline assignment: CDR1 SGDLS and CDR2 YYNGEE. This CDR3 is CASSFSGDHNEQFF. CDR3 nucleotide sequence: TGTGCCAGCAGCTTTAGCGGCGATCACAATGAGCAGTTCTTC.

This clone has more than one count but fewer than ten. The chain uses TRBV6-1 and TRBJ1-5; the D is unclear. The V end was cut by 7 bases, the J end by 2 bases, with 6 bases between. Per germline, CDR1 MNHNS and CDR2 SASEGT. This CDR3 has 12 residues. The CDR3 coding sequence is TGTGCCAGCACGGCGGGCAATCAGCCCCAGCATTTT. Translation gives CASTAGNQPQHF.

The rearrangement uses TRBV7-2 and TRBJ1-1, with 7 bases matching TRBD1. CDR3 length: 15 amino acids. Losses at the gene ends were 8 bases for V and 2 bases for J; bases not matched to a gene: 11. Germline CDR1 reads SGHTA; CDR2 reads FQGNSA. DNA of the CDR3: TGTGCCAGCCCCCGGGGCAGGGGGTCCAACACTGAAGCTTTCTTT. Translation: CASPRGRGSNTEAFF.

This clone was recorded once. The V and J genes are TRBV18 and TRBJ2-7, with a possible D match to TRBD1 (5 bases). The CDR3 is made up of 15 amino acids. Trimming removed 6 bases at V and 2 bases at J, with 17 bases between. The germline V gene has CDR1 KGHSH and CDR2 LQKENI. The CDR3 DNA reads TGTGCCAGCTCTCCTGATAGGGGTAAAACCTACGAGCAGTACTTC. This translates into CASSPDRGKTYEQYF.

The chain combines TRBV4-1 with TRBJ2-3; a possible D gene is TRBD1 (5 bases). The CDR3 is 18 amino acids. The germline CDR1 and CDR2 sequences are MGHRA and YSYEKL. V lost 2 bases, J lost 4 bases, and 22 bases lay in between. The CDR3 region is CASSQRLGANTLPDTQYF. The CDR3 DNA is TGCGCCAGCAGCCAAAGATTAGGGGCCAACACCCTCCCAGATACGCAGTATTTT.

The chain is built from TRBV5-1 and TRBJ2-1; maybe TRBD2 (6 bases). Trimming cost V 4 bases and J 0 bases, with 17 bases left between them. The CDR3 is made up of 17 amino acids. CDR1 and CDR2 (germline): SGHRS, YFSETQ. This CDR3 is CASSPSKVADSYNEQFF. In DNA, the CDR3 is TGCGCCAGCAGCCCTTCAAAAGTAGCGGACTCCTACAATGAGCAGTTCTTC. Full variable domain (missing parts from reference TRBV5-1 and TRBJ2-1): KAGVTQTPRYLIKTRGQQVTLSCSPISGHRSVSWYQQTPGQGLQFLFEYFSETQRNKGNFPGRFSGRQFSNSRSEMNVSTLELGDSALYLCASSPSKVADSYNEQFFGPGTRLTVL.

The table lists this clone with a count of one. V is TRBV18 and J is TRBJ1-2, with 9 bases matching TRBD1. This CDR3 comprises 15 residues. J was trimmed by 7 bases and V by 3 bases; bases with no gene match: 9. Germline loops: CDR1 KGHSH, CDR2 LQKENI. DNA of the CDR3: TGTGCCAGCTCACCTTCGACAGGGGGTGCTTCTGGCTACACCTTC. As protein: CASSPSTGGASGYTF.

The rearrangement joins TRBV19 to TRBJ1-6; 8 nucleotides align to TRBD1. The CDR3 sequence is 15 residues long. Germline values: CDR1 LNHDA, CDR2 SQIVND (reference sequence). Unmatched junction bases numbered 7, after V lost 4 bases and J lost 8 bases. Here the CDR3 reads CASSTGQGGHSPLHF. The CDR3 DNA follows: TGTGCCAGTAGTACCGGACAGGGAGGGCATTCACCCCTCCACTTT. The complete variable domain, with remaining parts taken from reference TRBV19 and TRBJ1-6, reads DGGITQSPKYLFRKEGQNVTLSCEQNLNHDAMYWYRQDPGQGLRLIYYSQIVNDFQKGDIAEGYSVSREKKESFPLTVTSAQKNPTAFYLCASSTGQGGHSPLHFGNGTRLTVT.

The chain links TRBV28 to TRBJ1-1; 12 nucleotides line up with TRBD1. Germline loops: CDR1 MDHEN, CDR2 SYDVKM. The CDR3 is 18 residues long. J was trimmed by 0 bases and V by 6 bases; bases with no gene match: 11. The CDR3 loop reads CASSYYIRDRGLNTEAFF. The DNA for the CDR3 is TGTGCCAGCAGCTACTATATCCGGGACAGGGGGCTGAACACTGAAGCTTTCTTT.

Only one count was recorded for this clone. The DNA is omitted, as the CDR3 cannot be located on it reliably, and the CDR3 follows TCRdb's listing. This rearrangement joins TRBV4-1 to TRBJ2-7; the D segment call TRBD1 is taken from the table without a DNA check. The CDR3 has 16 amino acids, counting both end residues. Germline-derived CDR1 and CDR2 are MGHRA and YSYEKL. This CDR3 reads CASSFFFGHLSYEQYF.

This chain joins TRBV7-8 and TRBJ2-6; D is perhaps TRBD2 (5 bases). The CDR3 is made up of 20 amino acids. CDR1 and CDR2 (germline): SGHVS, FQNEAQ. V gave up 3 bases and J gave up 2 bases, with 23 bases separating them. The CDR3 bases are TGTGCCAGCAGCTTCCCCCCGGGCCCAGAGCGGACCGCTGGGGCCAACGTCCTGACTTTC. Residues: CASSFPPGPERTAGANVLTF.

The rearrangement links TRBV4-1 to TRBJ2-7, with 11 bases fitting TRBD1. The CDR3 spans 15 residues. The junction had 2 bases not matched to a gene; V was cut back by 0 bases and J by 4 bases. Germline CDR1 MGHRA, CDR2 YSYEKL. The CDR3 DNA follows: TGCGCCAGCAGCCAAGATTGGGACAGGGGGTACGAGCAGTACTTC. Protein sequence: CASSQDWDRGYEQYF.

This clone was seen only once. The chain employs TRBV28 and TRBJ1-4; perhaps TRBD1 as D (6 bases). There are 17 residues in the CDR3. Germline V lookup: CDR1 MDHEN, CDR2 SYDVKM. V was cut by 3 bases and J by 7 bases, with 21 bases left in between. CDR3 nucleotide sequence: TGTGCCAGCAGTTTTGTTGGGGACAAGGACCTCGGTGAAAAACTGTTTTTT. Residues: CASSFVGDKDLGEKLFF.

This clone was detected a few times. The genes are TRBV7-2 and TRBJ1-1; D gene unclear. The germline V gene encodes CDR1 SGHTA and CDR2 FQGNSA. Trimming took off 3 bases at V and 1 base at J, with 21 bases between the two ends. The CDR3 is 18 residues long. The CDR3 protein is CASSFILLYGERNTEAFF. Written as DNA, the CDR3 is TGTGCCAGCAGCTTCATTCTGCTGTACGGGGAGAGGAACACTGAAGCTTTCTTT.

This rearrangement joins TRBV6-1 to TRBJ1-4; 8 positions agree with TRBD1. Germline V gene lookup returns CDR1 MNHNS and CDR2 SASEGT. The V gene end was trimmed by 5 bases and the J gene end by 8 bases; junction bases not matched to a gene: 7. The CDR3 runs to 14 residues. CDR3 sequence: CASSTRGLGEKLFF. The CDR3 nucleotides read TGTGCCAGCAGTACCAGGGGGCTGGGAGAAAAACTGTTTTTT.

This chain uses TRBV12-5 with TRBJ2-2; 8 bases agree with TRBD2. Unmatched junction bases numbered 6, after V lost 1 base and J lost 2 bases. Germline V gives CDR1 LGHNT, CDR2 FRNRAP. This CDR3 comprises 17 residues. CDR3 bases: TGTGCTAGTGGTTTGGCCCGGGGGGGGACAAACACCGGGGAGCTGTTTTTT. Its protein is CASGLARGGTNTGELFF.

This chain uses TRBV5-1 with TRBJ1-1; 9 positions match TRBD1. CDR3 length: 17 residues. The trim removed 4 bases at V and 1 base at J, leaving 11 bases unmatched. CDR1 and CDR2 (germline): SGHRS, YFSETQ. In DNA, the CDR3 is TGCGCCAGCAGCGAGGGGACAGGGAGGATACGGAACACTGAAGCTTTCTTT. Translating gives CASSEGTGRIRNTEAFF.

The J gene is TRBJ2-4, the V gene TRBV7-2, with no clear D. The CDR3 totals 12 residues. The germline V gene has CDR1 SGHTA and CDR2 FQGNSA. Trimming stripped 5 bases from V and 4 bases from J, with 6 bases between. The CDR3 DNA follows: TGTGCCAGCAGCCCCCAAAAAAACATTCAGTACTTC. Residues: CASSPQKNIQYF.

This clone was found a few times. The chain combines TRBV15 with TRBJ2-3; 7 bases line up with TRBD1. CDR3 length: 17 residues. The V gene end was trimmed by 1 base and the J gene end by 0 bases; junction bases not matched to a gene: 7. In germline, CDR1 is LNHNV, CDR2 YYDKDF (reference sequence). The CDR3 here is CATSRAAGGRSTDTQYF. The CDR3 DNA reads as TGTGCCACCAGCAGAGCGGCAGGGGGAAGGAGCACAGATACGCAGTATTTT.

The rearrangement uses TRBV10-1 and TRBJ2-7; tentatively, D is TRBD2 (5 bases). The CDR3 has 15 residues. Germline CDR1 reads WNHNN; CDR2 reads SYGVQD (reference sequence). V was pared by 0 bases and J by 5 bases, with 14 bases between. The CDR3 DNA sequence: TGCGCCAGCAGTGAGTCGGCGGGCCGGGGTGACGAGCAGTACTTC. This gives the protein CASSESAGRGDEQYF.

This sequence joins TRBV19 and TRBJ2-3; weak D call: TRBD2 (6 bases). The V end was cut by 3 bases, the J end by 3 bases, with 10 bases between. Germline lookup yields CDR1 LNHDA and CDR2 SQIVND (reference sequence). The CDR3 sequence is 14 residues long. CDR3 protein: CASSIPGLTDTQYF. The CDR3 nucleotides are TGTGCCAGTAGTATTCCGGGACTTACAGATACGCAGTATTTT. The complete variable domain, with remaining parts taken from reference TRBV19 and TRBJ2-3, reads DGGITQSPKYLFRKEGQNVTLSCEQNLNHDAMYWYRQDPGQGLRLIYYSQIVNDFQKGDIAEGYSVSREKKESFPLTVTSAQKNPTAFYLCASSIPGLTDTQYFGPGTRLTVL.

The chain uses TRBV11-2 and TRBJ2-7, with 7 bases lining up with TRBD2. The CDR3 length is 14 residues. Per germline, CDR1 SGHAT and CDR2 FQNNGV. Trimming removed 5 bases from V and 3 bases from J; junction bases left unmatched: 7. CDR3 region: CASSTGLGFYEQYF. For the CDR3, the DNA is TGTGCCAGCAGCACAGGACTAGGCTTCTACGAGCAGTACTTC.

The V and J genes are TRBV6-6 and TRBJ2-5, with 12 nucleotides matching TRBD2. The CDR3 extends over 16 amino acids. J was trimmed by 3 bases and V by 5 bases; bases with no gene match: 7. From germline, CDR1 is MNHNY and CDR2 SVGAGI (reference sequence). The CDR3 bases are TGTGCCAGCAGTACCCTAGCGGGGGGGATTGAAGAGACCCAGTACTTC. It yields the protein CASSTLAGGIEETQYF.